A single sample gave rise to the 21 T cell receptor beta chains below, sequenced in a study of CD4+ T cells in melanoma. Profiled with immunoSEQ multiplex PCR; TCRdb holds only in-frame clones, not every one. The table has 120,000 to 150,000 clones, around 90% seen once. The receptors stem from a human donor with melanoma.

The rearrangement links TRBV2 to TRBJ2-3; D might be TRBD1 (6 bases). The CDR3 is 16 amino acids. Germline lookup yields CDR1 SNHLY and CDR2 FYNNEI. V lost 3 bases and J 2 bases, leaving 15 bases between the germline ends. The CDR3 bases are TGTGCCAGCAGTGACAGGGGTTATACCCCCACAGATACGCAGTATTTT. Translation: CASSDRGYTPTDTQYF.

The V and J genes are TRBV6-6 and TRBJ1-6; 8 nucleotides agree with TRBD1. The trim removed 6 bases at V and 7 bases at J, leaving 2 bases unmatched. Germline CDR1 MNHNY, CDR2 SVGAGI (reference sequence). This CDR3 region has 13 residues. The CDR3: CASRGQENSPLHF. The CDR3 DNA sequence: TGTGCCAGCAGGGGACAGGAGAATTCACCCCTCCACTTT.

The chain carries TRBV10-1 and TRBJ2-7; unclear D gene. Trimming left V 0 bases short and J 3 bases short, with 6 bases between. Per the germline V gene, CDR1 is WNHNN and CDR2 is SYGVQD (reference sequence). This CDR3 spans 13 amino acids. The CDR3 protein is CASSESPGYEQYF. The CDR3 DNA reads as TGCGCCAGCAGTGAGTCACCGGGCTACGAGCAGTACTTC.

CDR3 nucleotides: TGCGCCAGCAGCTCGGCGAGTACAGGGGAAGCTTTCTTT. Translated: CASSSASTGEAFF. This sequence joins TRBV5-1 and TRBJ1-1; tentative D call: TRBD1 (6 bases). CDR1 is SGHRS, CDR2 YFSETQ, per germline. V was cut by 3 bases and J by 8 bases, with 14 bases left in between. The CDR3 runs 13 residues.

V is TRBV15 and J is TRBJ1-2; D is undetermined. Trimming cost V 0 bases and J 0 bases, with 11 bases left between them. The CDR3 has 16 residues. Germline values: CDR1 LNHNV, CDR2 YYDKDF (reference sequence). CDR3 bases: TGTGCCACCAGCAGAGATTCCGGAACCACTAACTATGGCTACACCTTC. Translating it yields CATSRDSGTTNYGYTF. Drawing the rest from reference TRBV15 and TRBJ1-2, the complete variable domain is DAMVIQNPRYQVTQFGKPVTLSCSQTLNHNVMYWYQQKSSQAPKLLFHYYDKDFNNEADTPDNFQSRRPNTSFCFLDIRSPGLGDTAMYLCATSRDSGTTNYGYTFGSGTRLTVV.

This clone was recorded once. The rearrangement joins TRBV4-1 to TRBJ1-1; TRBD1 is a possible D gene (5 bases). The CDR3 contains 15 residues. The germline V and J ends were trimmed by 1 base and 8 bases, with 17 bases remaining between them. Germline lookup yields CDR1 MGHRA and CDR2 YSYEKL. Here the CDR3 DNA reads TGCGCCAGCAGCCAAGCCCTATCGGGTAGGGGCGAAGCTTTCTTT. It specifies CASSQALSGRGEAFF.

This sequence joins TRBV7-9 and TRBJ2-5, with 12 bases identical to TRBD2. This CDR3 region has 18 residues. Trimming removed 6 bases from V and 1 base from J; junction bases left unmatched: 12. Germline V gene data show CDR1 as SEHNR and CDR2 as FQNEAQ (reference sequence). The CDR3 loop reads CASSSPRTSGVFQETQYF. DNA of the CDR3: TGTGCCAGCAGTTCCCCGAGGACTAGCGGGGTTTTCCAAGAGACCCAGTACTTC.

This chain connects TRBV5-1 to TRBJ1-4, with 8 bases matching TRBD1. The V and J ends lost 4 bases and 8 bases, in that order; junction bases with no gene match: 10. CDR1 and CDR2 (germline): SGHRS, YFSETQ. The CDR3 sequence is 15 residues long. DNA of the CDR3: TGCGCCAGCAGCCCGGGACAGGATTTGAGAGAAAAACTGTTTTTT. Translation: CASSPGQDLREKLFF.

The chain combines TRBV7-6 with TRBJ1-4; no firm D call. V gave up 1 base and J gave up 0 bases, with 9 bases separating them. The CDR3 is made up of 16 amino acids. CDR1 and CDR2 (germline): SGHVS, FNYEAQ. CDR3 loop: CASSLDSAATNEKLFF. The CDR3, as DNA: TGTGCCAGCAGCTTAGATTCTGCGGCAACTAATGAAAAACTGTTTTTT.

Written as DNA, the CDR3 is TGTGCCAGCAGCTCCGAGGGGTCTGGTGGCTACAATGAGCAGTTCTTC. Protein: CASSSEGSGGYNEQFF. The chain uses TRBV11-3 and TRBJ2-1; D could derive from TRBD1 or TRBD2 (5 bases each). Germline CDR1 reads SGHNT; CDR2 reads YENEEA. The CDR3 is 16 amino acids. Trimming left V 4 bases short and J 3 bases short, with 16 bases between.

This clone has more than one count but fewer than ten. The chain carries TRBV4-1 and TRBJ2-1; the D gene is possibly TRBD2 (5 bases). The CDR3 spans 15 residues. Germline CDR1 and CDR2: MGHRA and YSYEKL. Trimming removed 3 bases from V and 6 bases from J, with 15 bases in between. Written as DNA, the CDR3 is TGCGCCAGCAGCCAGCCGGGGAAGGTGGGCAATGAGCAGTTCTTC. Its protein is CASSQPGKVGNEQFF.

The V and J genes are TRBV6-6 and TRBJ1-6; tentative D call: TRBD1 (6 bases). CDR1 and CDR2 (germline): MNHNY, SVGAGI (reference sequence). The CDR3 has 15 amino acids. V lost 6 bases to trimming and J lost 7 bases, with 16 bases between them. As DNA, the CDR3 is TGTGCCAGCAGACAACTCGACAGGTCCAATTCACCCCTCCACTTT. This encodes CASRQLDRSNSPLHF.

The chain couples TRBV25-1 to TRBJ2-5; TRBD2 might be the D (6 bases). Trimming took off 3 bases at V and 0 bases at J, with 17 bases between the two ends. In germline, CDR1 is MGHDK, CDR2 SYGVNS. CDR3 length: 17 residues. The chain's CDR3 is CASSEFSGGKYQETQYF. The CDR3, as DNA: TGTGCCAGCAGTGAGTTCAGTGGAGGGAAGTACCAAGAGACCCAGTACTTC.

The chain uses TRBV7-9 and TRBJ1-4; weak D call: TRBD1 (6 bases). V was cut by 10 bases and J by 5 bases, with 17 bases left in between. Germline V gene lookup returns CDR1 SEHNR and CDR2 FQNEAQ (reference sequence). This CDR3 spans 14 amino acids. CDR3 sequence (DNA): TGTGCCACCTCCCCAGGGGCAGAAAATGAAAAACTGTTTTTT. It is translated as CATSPGAENEKLFF. Supplemented by reference TRBV7-9 and TRBJ1-4, the full variable domain reads DTGVSQNPRHKITKRGQNVTFRCDPISEHNRLYWYRQTLGQGPEFLTYFQNEAQLEKSRLLSDRFSAERPKGSFSTLEIQRTEQGDSAMYLCATSPGAENEKLFFGSGTQLSVL.

The genes are TRBV14 and TRBJ2-7; 7 nucleotides agree with TRBD2. CDR1 is SGHDN, CDR2 FVKESK, per germline. After removal of 8 bases from V and 6 bases from J, the junction contained 7 bases not matched to a gene. CDR3 size: 12 residues. CDR3 residues: CASHRWGGEQYF. As DNA, the CDR3 is TGTGCCAGCCACCGCTGGGGGGGCGAGCAGTACTTC.

The CDR3 coding sequence is TGTGCCAGCAGCTCCCCCGATAGGAGCTCCTACGAGCAGTACTTC. This sequence encodes CASSSPDRSSYEQYF. The rearrangement links TRBV7-6 to TRBJ2-7, with D hard to call. The CDR3 spans 15 residues. V was pared by 4 bases and J by 0 bases, with 13 bases between. From germline, CDR1 is SGHVS and CDR2 FNYEAQ.

The rearrangement links TRBV12-5 to TRBJ1-3; D uncertain. V gave up 3 bases and J gave up 2 bases, with 8 bases separating them. This CDR3 contains 14 residues. In germline, CDR1 is LGHNT, CDR2 FRNRAP. CDR3 bases: TGTGCTAGTGGTTTATCGGGTACTGGAAACACCATATATTTT. Translating gives CASGLSGTGNTIYF.

J is TRBJ1-4 and V is TRBV4-2; D is unclear. The length of the CDR3 is 14 residues. Trimming shortened V by 1 base and J by 8 bases, and 11 bases separated the two germline ends. Germline-derived CDR1 and CDR2 are LGHNA and YNFKEQ. CDR3 nucleotides: TGTGCCAGCAGCCAAGTTATGGAATCGGAAAAACTGTTTTTT. Translation gives CASSQVMESEKLFF.

Only one count was recorded for this clone. The gene calls are TRBV30 and TRBJ1-1; the D is unclear. The CDR3 is made up of 14 amino acids. V was cut by 3 bases and J by 0 bases, with 11 bases left in between. Looked up from germline, CDR1 is GTSNPN and CDR2 is SVGIG (reference sequence). CDR3 residues: CAWRLDGLNTEAFF. The CDR3 bases are TGTGCCTGGAGGTTAGACGGCTTGAACACTGAAGCTTTCTTT.

The chain uses TRBV5-1 and TRBJ2-2; 7 nucleotides line up with TRBD1. V lost 4 bases to trimming and J lost 2 bases; unmatched junction nucleotides: 5. Germline-derived CDR1 and CDR2 are SGHRS and YFSETQ. CDR3 size: 15 residues. The CDR3 loop is CASSLGTVNTGELFF. The DNA of the CDR3 is TGCGCCAGCAGCCTAGGGACAGTAAACACCGGGGAGCTGTTTTTT.

This clone was seen just once. This chain links TRBV6-1 with TRBJ2-7, with TRBD1 identical over 8 bases. Losses at the gene ends were 4 bases for V and 7 bases for J; bases not matched to a gene: 9. The CDR3 length is 14 residues. Germline loops: CDR1 MNHNS, CDR2 SASEGT. Here the CDR3 reads CASSGDPGGREQYF. The CDR3 nucleotides read TGTGCCAGCAGTGGGGACCCAGGGGGCCGGGAGCAGTACTTC.